These T cell receptor beta chains were read from a single sample in a study of blood T cell repertoires in COVID-19. TCRdb keeps only in-frame clones here, not all; method: immunoSEQ multiplex PCR. The table includes about 440,000 clones, approximately 90% detected once. Sequencing input: peripheral blood. These TCRs come from a woman aged 50 to 60 with COVID-19, enrolled during active disease. The CDR3 runs from the conserved cysteine through the conserved F or W. Fields, in order: CDR3 length, D gene, J gene, V gene, CDR3 protein. A D gene is named only where the DNA matches it firmly.

>16|NA|TRBJ2-1|TRBV19
CASRGLEWGDHNEQFF
>15|TRBD1|TRBJ2-1|TRBV11-3
CASSPEGTEYNEQFF
>15|NA|TRBJ1-2|TRBV11-2
CASSLADGRLDAYTF
>12|TRBD1|TRBJ2-7|TRBV27
CASSQGAYEQYF
>19|TRBD2|TRBJ2-3|TRBV7-2
CASSLDWGPSGGYTDTQYF
>16|NA|TRBJ1-5|TRBV28
CASSPSGGLGNQPQHF
>13|TRBD1|TRBJ2-7|TRBV12-3/TRBV12-4
CASRLGQRYEQYF
>13|NA|TRBJ1-6|TRBV19
CASREALNSPLHF
>15|NA|TRBJ1-1|TRBV7-2
CASSLAAGAGTEAFF
>15|TRBD2|TRBJ2-1|TRBV3-1/TRBV3-2
CASSDTSGSYNEQFF
>14|NA|TRBJ2-3|TRBV11-2
CASSLVGGADTQYF
>18|TRBD2|TRBJ2-7|TRBV3-1/TRBV3-2
CASSQEGPMGGISYEQYF
>15|TRBD2|TRBJ2-1|TRBV5-4
CASSLSGGPWDEQFF
>16|NA|TRBJ2-7|TRBV30
CAWSANRAPWGYEQYF
>13|TRBD2|TRBJ2-1|TRBV6-5
CASIGGGATEQFF
>16|TRBD1|TRBJ1-3|TRBV30
CACYHRTGGGGNTIYF
>15|NA|TRBJ1-2|TRBV7-2
CASSPGQLRFYGYTF
>13|NA|TRBJ1-6|TRBV30
CAWGPRGSSPLHF
>16|TRBD2|TRBJ2-3|TRBV19
CASSPSGGAIPDTQYF
>17|TRBD1|TRBJ1-2|TRBV19
CASSIDRGTNPNYGYTF
>17|TRBD1|TRBJ2-6|TRBV6-1
CASSEQGAVSGANVLTF
>14|TRBD2|TRBJ2-1|TRBV9
CASSPSSGGNEQFF
>16|NA|TRBJ2-1|TRBV7-3
CASSYLEGGTYNEQFF
>16|NA|TRBJ2-1|TRBV11-2
CASSFTGGVPYNEQFF
>12|NA|TRBJ1-2|TRBV19
CASRGQGFGYTF